The clone carrying this T cell receptor beta chain was counted ten times or more. The sample belongs to a study of blood T cell repertoires in COVID-19. Study context: Acute and convalescent COVID-19 samples came from the United States, Italy and Spain. From T cells, B-cell-depleted T cells, or PBMCs came the material, which was cDNA or gDNA.

In Seattle, patients joined the study during active infection and were tracked longitudinally. The table came from immunoSEQ multiplex PCR; TCRdb's copy has only in-frame clones and leaves some out. The sample includes tens of thousands of clones, around 83% of them seen just once. Sequencing was performed on peripheral blood. This sequence originates from a man aged 25 to 45 with COVID-19, enrolled during active disease.

CDR3 residues: CASTSVNTEAFF. The CDR3 DNA reads TGTGCCAGCACCTCGGTGAACACTGAAGCTTTCTTT. The chain carries TRBV6-5 and TRBJ1-1; no definite D call. There are 12 residues in the CDR3. Germline V gives CDR1 MNHEY, CDR2 SVGAGI. Trimming removed 7 bases at V and 0 bases at J, with 6 bases between.